The 20 T cell receptor beta chains given below trace back to one sample, sequenced in a study of blood T cell repertoires in COVID-19. The protocol was immunoSEQ multiplex PCR, while the TCRdb copy is restricted to in-frame clones and leaves out a portion. The table records fewer than 200,000 clones, 84% of them present only once. The sequenced sample was PBMCs or T cells enriched from blood (not recorded which). Receptor source: a man aged 50 to 60 who had recovered from COVID-19.

This chain uses TRBV4-1 with TRBJ2-1; D perhaps matches TRBD1 (6 bases). The V end lost 0 bases, the J end lost 1 base, and 13 bases lay between the germline ends. Germline V gene lookup returns CDR1 MGHRA and CDR2 YSYEKL. The CDR3 sequence is 17 residues long. CDR3 region: CASSQDGVRGSYNEQFF. The DNA of the CDR3 is TGCGCCAGCAGCCAAGATGGGGTTAGGGGGTCCTACAATGAGCAGTTCTTC.

This clone was picked up one time. This chain connects TRBV7-6 to TRBJ1-1, with D hard to call. Germline V gene data show CDR1 as SGHVS and CDR2 as FNYEAQ. The CDR3 sequence is 16 residues long. Trimming took 1 base from V and 1 from J, leaving 13 bases between them. The DNA for the CDR3 is TGTGCCAGCAGCTTAGGAGAGGGTATAGGGAACACTGAAGCTTTCTTT. Translating it yields CASSLGEGIGNTEAFF. Looking up the rest from reference TRBV7-6 and TRBJ1-1 gives the full variable domain: GAGVSQSPRYKVTKRGQDVALRCDPISGHVSLYWYRQALGQGPEFLTYFNYEAQQDKSGLPNDRFSAERPEGSISTLTIQRTEQRDSAMYRCASSLGEGIGNTEAFFGQGTRLTVV.

The V and J genes are TRBV27 and TRBJ1-4; TRBD1 matches at 7 bases. The CDR3 runs 15 residues. V shed 3 bases and J 4 bases; nucleotides not matched to a gene: 5. The germline V gene has CDR1 MNHEY and CDR2 SMNVEV (reference sequence). The CDR3 DNA is TGTGCCAGCAGTTTGGAGGGGGCAAGTAATGAAAAACTGTTTTTT. It is translated as CASSLEGASNEKLFF.

V and J are TRBV30 and TRBJ2-7; maybe TRBD1 (6 bases). V was clipped by 0 bases and J by 7 bases, with 13 bases between them. The CDR3 contains 13 residues. Germline-derived CDR1 and CDR2 are GTSNPN and SVGIG (reference sequence). CDR3 sequence (DNA): TGTGCCTGGAGTGTGGGGGCTGGAACGGAGCAGTACTTC. Translating gives CAWSVGAGTEQYF.

This chain connects TRBV19 to TRBJ1-1; the match to TRBD1 covers 10 bases. V was pared by 6 bases and J by 7 bases, with 11 bases of the junction left unmatched. This CDR3 is built from 15 residues. Germline-derived CDR1 and CDR2 are LNHDA and SQIVND (reference sequence). The CDR3 sequence: CASSAAGQGNYEAFF. CDR3 coding DNA: TGTGCCAGTAGCGCTGCGGGACAGGGGAATTATGAAGCTTTCTTT.

This clone appeared a single time. J is TRBJ2-5 and V is TRBV27; 12 bases agree with TRBD2. The germline V gene has CDR1 MNHEY and CDR2 SMNVEV (reference sequence). This CDR3 contains 16 residues. Trimming cost V 3 bases and J 3 bases; bases outside gene matches: 5. CDR3 residues: CASSFGASGGEETQYF. CDR3 nucleotide sequence: TGTGCCAGCAGTTTTGGAGCTAGCGGGGGGGAAGAGACCCAGTACTTC.

In its sample, this clone was seen a few times. The chain links TRBV7-9 to TRBJ2-7, with D tentatively TRBD1 (6 bases). The CDR3 sequence is 13 residues long. V was pared by 5 bases and J by 5 bases, with 13 bases between. Germline loops: CDR1 SEHNR, CDR2 FQNEAQ (reference sequence). CDR3 sequence: CASSPRGPDEQYF. DNA of the CDR3: TGTGCCAGCAGCCCCAGGGGTCCGGACGAGCAGTACTTC. Together with reference TRBV7-9 and TRBJ2-7, the CDR3 gives the full variable domain: DTGVSQNPRHKITKRGQNVTFRCDPISEHNRLYWYRQTLGQGPEFLTYFQNEAQLEKSRLLSDRFSAERPKGSFSTLEIQRTEQGDSAMYLCASSPRGPDEQYFGPGTRLTVT.

V usage is TRBV28 and J usage is TRBJ1-6; 7 bases agree with TRBD1. The germline V gene has CDR1 MDHEN and CDR2 SYDVKM. V dropped 3 bases and J dropped 7; count of bases not matched to a gene: 9. This CDR3 is built from 16 residues. The CDR3 DNA follows: TGTGCCAGCAGTTTTTCGCGGACAGGTCGGAATTCACCCCTCCACTTT. This gives the protein CASSFSRTGRNSPLHF.

This chain links TRBV7-9 with TRBJ1-3, with 8 bases identical to TRBD1. The CDR3 is made up of 16 amino acids. Trimming cost V 5 bases and J 0 bases; bases outside gene matches: 6. CDR1 SEHNR and CDR2 FQNEAQ come from the germline V gene (reference sequence). The DNA for the CDR3 is TGTGCCAGCAGCGAAAACAGGGGGATCTCTGGAAACACCATATATTTT. This gives the protein CASSENRGISGNTIYF.

This clone was detected only once. The CDR3 DNA follows: TGTGCCAGCAGCGTAGTGGCAGGGATCAACAATGAGCAGTTCTTC. It yields the protein CASSVVAGINNEQFF. This rearrangement joins TRBV9 to TRBJ2-1; D is perhaps TRBD1 (5 bases). Germline-derived CDR1 and CDR2 are SGDLS and YYNGEE. This CDR3 comprises 15 residues. Trimming pared 0 bases from V and 5 bases from J, leaving 12 bases between. The whole variable domain, filled in from reference TRBV9 and TRBJ2-1, reads DSGVTQTPKHLITATGQRVTLRCSPRSGDLSVYWYQQSLDQGLQFLIQYYNGEERAKGNILERFSAQQFPDLHSELNLSSLELGDSALYFCASSVVAGINNEQFFGPGTRLTVL.

Concerning this clone: Because the CDR3 is missing its conserved closing phenylalanine or tryptophan, this is likely a read error. The DNA is left out, because the CDR3 cannot be placed on it with certainty; the CDR3 is given as TCRdb lists it. The rearrangement links TRBV28 to TRBJ2-7; the D call TRBD1 from the table was never checked on the DNA. The germline V gene encodes CDR1 MDHEN and CDR2 SYDVKM. The CDR3 is made up of 12 amino acids, end residues included. The CDR3 loop is CASSTGGTGAVL.

The chain is built from TRBV28 and TRBJ1-6; D is possibly TRBD1 (6 bases). Trimming removed 4 bases at V and 7 bases at J, with 17 bases between. The germline gives CDR1 MDHEN, CDR2 SYDVKM. This CDR3 has 16 amino acids. The CDR3 sequence: CASSSSTGFINSPLHF. The CDR3 bases are TGTGCCAGCAGTTCATCCACAGGGTTCATAAATTCACCCCTCCACTTT.

Here the CDR3 reads CASSRGFGGAVGEQFF. Written as DNA, the CDR3 is TGTGCCAGCAGCCGGGGATTCGGGGGGGCCGTCGGTGAGCAGTTCTTC. The rearrangement links TRBV3-1 (or the pseudogene TRBV3-2) to TRBJ2-1; 8 bases agree with TRBD2. The V segment lost 4 bases and the J segment 9 bases; nucleotides outside the gene matches: 14. CDR3 length: 16 residues. Germline CDR1 and CDR2: LGHDT and YNNKEL (reference sequence).

The J gene is TRBJ2-2, the V gene TRBV3-1 (or the pseudogene TRBV3-2); no clear D. Looked up from germline, CDR1 is LGHDT and CDR2 is YNNKEL (reference sequence). The CDR3 covers 13 residues. V was clipped by 1 base and J by 6 bases, with 6 bases between them. The chain's CDR3 is CASSQGSAGELFF. The CDR3 DNA reads as TGTGCCAGCAGCCAAGGTTCCGCCGGGGAGCTGTTTTTT.

J is TRBJ1-1 and V is TRBV27; 7 bases align to TRBD1. This CDR3 has 15 amino acids. CDR1 is MNHEY and CDR2 is SMNVEV in the germline V gene (reference sequence). V shed 5 bases and J 0 bases; nucleotides not matched to a gene: 6. The CDR3, as DNA: TGTGCCAGCAGTGGTGCGGGGACAGTGAACACTGAAGCTTTCTTT. It codes for CASSGAGTVNTEAFF.

V is TRBV9 and J is TRBJ1-5; TRBD1 matches 8 bases. The CDR3 length is 15 residues. J lost 2 bases, V lost 6 bases, and 7 bases had no gene match. Germline V lookup: CDR1 SGDLS, CDR2 YYNGEE. The CDR3 sequence: CASTQTGDGNQPQHF. CDR3 DNA: TGTGCCAGCACCCAGACAGGGGATGGCAATCAGCCCCAGCATTTT.

This clone was detected only a few times. V is TRBV28 and J is TRBJ1-1; D not resolved. V lost 6 bases and J lost 3, with 8 bases in between. The CDR3 is made up of 12 amino acids. Germline assignment: CDR1 MDHEN and CDR2 SYDVKM. The CDR3 bases are TGTGCCAGCAGAGAGAGGGACACTGAAGCTTTCTTT. This translates into CASRERDTEAFF.

The V gene is TRBV18, the J gene TRBJ2-5, with a weak D call TRBD1 (6 bases). Looked up from germline, CDR1 is KGHSH and CDR2 is LQKENI. The V end was cut by 4 bases, the J end by 2 bases, with 17 bases between. CDR3 length: 16 residues. CDR3 residues: CASSQQAVRGQETQYF. As DNA, the CDR3 is TGTGCCAGCTCACAGCAGGCGGTGAGGGGGCAAGAGACCCAGTACTTC.

This clone was detected once. V usage is TRBV19 and J usage is TRBJ1-2; no clear D gene. Trimming left V 3 bases short and J 4 bases short, with 12 bases between. Looked up from germline, CDR1 is LNHDA and CDR2 is SQIVND (reference sequence). The CDR3 length is 14 residues. The CDR3 is CASSISTTPYGYTF. CDR3 nucleotides: TGTGCCAGTAGTATTAGTACTACCCCCTATGGCTACACCTTC.

This clone was recorded a few times. Within the sample, other DNA sequences also encode this same CDR3. The V call is TRBV6-5, the J call TRBJ1-1; D possibly corresponds to TRBD1 (6 bases). V was pared by 6 bases and J by 4 bases, with 12 bases between. Germline V gene lookup returns CDR1 MNHEY and CDR2 SVGAGI. The CDR3 runs 13 residues. The CDR3 nucleotides read TGTGCCAGCAGCCAACAGGGTGCCACTGAAGCTTTCTTT. This codes for CASSQQGATEAFF.